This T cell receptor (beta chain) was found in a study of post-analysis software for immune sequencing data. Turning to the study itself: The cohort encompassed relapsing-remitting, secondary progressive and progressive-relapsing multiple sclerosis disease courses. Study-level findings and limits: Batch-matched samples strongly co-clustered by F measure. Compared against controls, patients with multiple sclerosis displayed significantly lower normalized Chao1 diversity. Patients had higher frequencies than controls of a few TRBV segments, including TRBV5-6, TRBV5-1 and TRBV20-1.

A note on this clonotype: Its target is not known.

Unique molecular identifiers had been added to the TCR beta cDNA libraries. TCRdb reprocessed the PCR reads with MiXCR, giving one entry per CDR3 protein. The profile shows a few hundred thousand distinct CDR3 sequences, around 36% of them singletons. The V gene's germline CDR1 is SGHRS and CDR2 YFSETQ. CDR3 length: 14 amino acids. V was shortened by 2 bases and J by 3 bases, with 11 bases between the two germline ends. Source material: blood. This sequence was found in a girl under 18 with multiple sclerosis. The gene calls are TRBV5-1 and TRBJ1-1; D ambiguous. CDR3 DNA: TGCGCCAGCAGCTTTCACCAGGCCGACACTGAAGCTTTCTTT. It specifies CASSFHQADTEAFF.